This T cell receptor (beta chain) was retrieved from a study of cytomegalovirus exposure and HLA in healthy donors. The PCR ran on 60 Vbeta and 13 Jbeta primers. Produced via immunoSEQ multiplex PCR; TCRdb's table is partial and in-frame only. Here the sample spans about 160,000 clones, 82% being singletons. V lost 6 bases, J lost 6 bases, and 20 bases lay in between. The CDR3 length is 15 residues. CDR1 is MNHEY and CDR2 is SVGAGI in the germline V gene. The sample comprised PBMCs. V is TRBV6-5 and J is TRBJ1-1, with a tentative D call TRBD1 (5 bases). The TCR was taken from a girl aged 2-10 years in good health and CMV-seropositive. CDR3 region: CASSQPPGRSAEAFF. In DNA, the CDR3 is TGTGCCAGCAGCCAACCTCCAGGGAGGAGCGCTGAAGCTTTCTTT.